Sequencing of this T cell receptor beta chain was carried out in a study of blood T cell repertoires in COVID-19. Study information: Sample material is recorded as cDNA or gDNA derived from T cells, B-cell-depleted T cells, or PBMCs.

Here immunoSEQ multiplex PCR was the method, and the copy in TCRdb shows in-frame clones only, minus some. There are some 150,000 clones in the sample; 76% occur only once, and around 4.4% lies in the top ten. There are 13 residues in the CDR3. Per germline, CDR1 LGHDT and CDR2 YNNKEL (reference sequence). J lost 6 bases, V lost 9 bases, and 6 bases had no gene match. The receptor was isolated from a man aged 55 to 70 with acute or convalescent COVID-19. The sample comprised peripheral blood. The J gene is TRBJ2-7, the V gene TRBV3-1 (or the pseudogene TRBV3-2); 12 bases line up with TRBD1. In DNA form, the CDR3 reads TGTGCCAGTGCCGGGACAGGGGGCCCCGAGCAGTACTTC. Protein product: CASAGTGGPEQYF.